The sequence of this T cell receptor (beta chain) was determined in a study of blood T cells in healthy people across ages (dated by TCRdb to between 2014 and 2016). Background on the whole study: In model experiments, template switching captured about one uniquely barcoded TCR beta cDNA molecule for every two T cells. The donors were split into four age groups: young (average approximately 16 years), middle-aged (around 40), aged (approximately 60) and long-lived (about 74). Age-related changes in TCR beta repertoire diversity were measured in the study by deep sequencing normalized with unique cDNA molecular identifiers. The study analyzed two additional independent replicas of 1 million unique cDNA reads from the same blood draw for two donors, one aged 18 to 29 and one aged 80 or older. What the research found in general, with its limitations: Because donor CMV infection status was unknown, age-related changes in expanded clonotypes were potentially confounded. Estimates of total diversity from one million sequenced T cells were regarded as lower bounds and underestimates. The long-lived group showed more naive CD4+ T cells, fewer expanded clones and increased TCR diversity than the aged group, suggesting age selection. Observed TCR beta diversity correlated strongly with the percentage of naive T cells measured by flow cytometry. As age increased, observed TCR beta diversity per million T cells dropped in a roughly linear way, and a significant reduction was already evident by age roughly 40. Bulk unsorted PBMC profiling prevented conclusive comparison of naive and antigen-experienced compartments.

This clonotype was recorded once. Its binding antigen is unknown. Per-nucleotide qualities are absent, and no much larger clonotype sits a single base away. Donors were a few dozen systemically healthy Caucasian individuals from Russia aged 6 to 90 years. About 9.6 milliliters of peripheral blood were collected from each donor into EDTA-treated Vacutainer tubes. Ficoll-Paque density-gradient centrifugation was used to isolate PBMCs, with at least 6.5 million per sample. Total RNA was extracted from PBMCs with Trizol reagent, with at least 6 micrograms obtained per sample. For every donor, an aliquot of PBMCs went through flow cytometry to measure the percentages of naive CD45RAhigh/CD27high T cells. Libraries were made using 5' RACE. TCRdb lists the instrument as Illumina HiSeq 2500. The second PCR ran for roughly 7 to 12 cycles and used a J-beta primer mix along with a sample-barcoded 5' primer. Each TCR beta cDNA molecule received a unique molecular identifier from a template-switch 5' adaptor carrying 12 random nucleotides. Each sample yielded at least 3 million CDR3-containing paired-end reads. First-strand cDNA was synthesized from all RNA with the Mint cDNA synthesis kit, primed by a TRBC-specific oligonucleotide. After uracil-DNA glycosylase treatment, a first 18-cycle PCR used universal primers M1SS and BC2_uni_R on all cDNA. The paper's data handling went like this. Each sample was normalized by randomly selecting 1 million high-quality reads, each carrying a distinct molecular identifier. Instead of being binned into consensus sequences, reads with shared molecular identifiers were discarded. CDR3 identification, clonotype clustering and error correction used MiTCR with a Q25 quality threshold and the strictest error-elimination algorithm. A nonparametric unseen species model with Euler transformation was used to estimate a lower bound on total TCR beta diversity. The public reads were run again by TCRdb, first through fastp at Q25 and then through MiXCR, and only productive beta chains were kept. Rows merge per CDR3 protein into single entries with the most common DNA and genes. In this record, the V and J calls reflect TCRdb's handling and not the investigators' own analysis. For this sample there are some 1,000,000 distinct CDR3 sequences; 20% to 25% appear just once. Clones ranked in the top ten supply around 0.7% of the sample.

The CDR3 sequence holds 12 residues, the cysteine and phenylalanine included. Here the CDR3 DNA is all that survives: 36 bases in frame from base 1. V is cut by 0 bases and J by 6 bases, and the space between the germline ends is 7 bases. In the germline V gene (reference sequence), CDR1 corresponds to SGHKS and CDR2 to YYEKEE. These data were also reused for a study on T cells of mothers and their children. Looking at the second paper: Nine systemically healthy Caucasian individuals served as donors, namely three mothers together with their six children. cDNA synthesis used all of the extracted RNA, with approximately 1.4 ug of RNA in each 15 ul reaction. In the second PCR, the M1S primer added sample barcodes and 2-4 random nucleotides. Over 9 million TCR beta CDR3 reads came from each mother, compared with approximately 3.1 million reads from each child. Thymic selection similarly shapes TCR recombination output in related and unrelated pairs, with minor effect from inherited differences. Normalized repertoire overlap in related mother-child pairs was always slightly higher than in unrelated mother-child pairs, but the difference was never significant. No persistent microchimeric T cell clones were detected, at a sensitivity of around 97 clones per million clonotypes. The study used deep NGS to compare TCR beta repertoires of mothers and children, seeking features distinguishing related mother-child pairs from unrelated individuals. On average, the children were approximately 11 +/- 4 years old, while the mothers were around 42 +/- 4 years old. Libraries were sequenced on Illumina HiSeq 2000 with 100+100 nt paired-end reads after adapter ligation with NEBNext reagents. Mother and child libraries were prepared a month apart and sequenced in separate runs to prevent cross-contamination. For each donor, somewhere between roughly 450,000 and 2,100,000 distinct TCR beta clonotypes were identified. Naive TCR beta clonotypes were estimated from low-frequency clonotypes matched to each donor's FACS-determined naive share, without sorting.

This TCR was recovered from a girl aged 2-15 years in good health. The chain employs TRBV5-5 and TRBJ2-7, with the identity of the D gene unclear. The sample comprised blood. The CDR3 reads CASSLDSREQYF. DNA sequence: TGTGCCAGCAGCTTGGACAGTCGCGAGCAGTACTTC.